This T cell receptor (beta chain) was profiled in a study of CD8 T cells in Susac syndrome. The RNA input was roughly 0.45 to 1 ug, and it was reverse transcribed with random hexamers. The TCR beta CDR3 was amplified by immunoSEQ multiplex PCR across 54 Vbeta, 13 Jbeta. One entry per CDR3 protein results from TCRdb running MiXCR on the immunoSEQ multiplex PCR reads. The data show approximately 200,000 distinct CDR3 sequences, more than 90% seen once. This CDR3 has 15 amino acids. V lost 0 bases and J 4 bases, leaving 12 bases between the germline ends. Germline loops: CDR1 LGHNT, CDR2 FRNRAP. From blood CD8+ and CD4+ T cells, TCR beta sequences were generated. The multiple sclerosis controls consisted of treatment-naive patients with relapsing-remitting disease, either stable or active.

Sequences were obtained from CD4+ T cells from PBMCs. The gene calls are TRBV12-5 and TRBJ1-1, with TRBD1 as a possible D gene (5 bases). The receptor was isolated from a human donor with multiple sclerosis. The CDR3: CASGLVVGRGTEAFF. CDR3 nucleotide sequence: TGTGCTAGTGGTTTGGTGGTGGGAAGGGGCACTGAAGCTTTCTTT.